This is a list of T cell receptor beta chains from one sample in a study of blood T cell repertoires in COVID-19. Libraries were prepared by immunoSEQ multiplex PCR; TCRdb keeps only in-frame clonotypes and omits some of them. The sample gives around 64,000 clones, approximately 91% of which show up once; 1.6% is in the top ten. Sequencing was carried out using peripheral blood. The source of these receptors is a human donor in a cohort sampled during active COVID-19. The CDR3 runs from the conserved cysteine through the conserved F or W. D genes are given only for firm matches. The listing skips clone size in some rows; elsewhere it reads once, few, many or a size class.

CDR3 DNA: TGTGCCAGCAGTTACGCTAGCGGGAGGACCGGGGAGCTGTTTTTT; CDR3 protein: CASSYASGRTGELFF; clone size: once; V gene: TRBV6-5; D gene: TRBD2; J gene: TRBJ2-2
CDR3 DNA: TGTGCCAGCAGCTTAGGTGGGAGGGCTAGCGGGAACTACAATGAGCAGTTCTTC; CDR3 protein: CASSLGGRASGNYNEQFF; clone size: NA; V gene: TRBV7-9; D gene: TRBD2; J gene: TRBJ2-1
CDR3 DNA: TGCGCCAGCAGCCCAAGGCAGGGGCCAACTTCCCTAGCCAAAAACATTCAGTACTTC; CDR3 protein: CASSPRQGPTSLAKNIQYF; clone size: NA; V gene: TRBV5-1; D gene: NA; J gene: TRBJ2-4
CDR3 DNA: TGTGCCAGCAGCTTGAGGACTGTAAGCTACAATGAGCAGTTCTTC; CDR3 protein: CASSLRTVSYNEQFF; clone size: NA; V gene: TRBV11-2; D gene: NA; J gene: TRBJ2-1
CDR3 DNA: TGTGCCACCTCCCGGGGGGTCTCCTACAATGAGCAGTTCTTC; CDR3 protein: CATSRGVSYNEQFF; clone size: NA; V gene: TRBV3-1/TRBV3-2; D gene: TRBD2; J gene: TRBJ2-1
CDR3 DNA: TGTGCCACCAGCAGAGTAACGGTGGGCGGGCTGACAGATACGCAGTATTTT; CDR3 protein: CATSRVTVGGLTDTQYF; clone size: NA; V gene: TRBV15; D gene: NA; J gene: TRBJ2-3
CDR3 DNA: TGTGCCAGCAGCTTAACGGGAGTTCCTGAGCAGTTCTTC; CDR3 protein: CASSLTGVPEQFF; clone size: NA; V gene: TRBV11-2; D gene: NA; J gene: TRBJ2-1
CDR3 DNA: TGTGCCAGCAGCTTGCCCGGGAACACTGAAGCTTTCTTT; CDR3 protein: CASSLPGNTEAFF; clone size: NA; V gene: TRBV5-6; D gene: NA; J gene: TRBJ1-1
CDR3 DNA: TGTGCCAGCAGCCCGACAGGAGACCACGGGGAGCTGTTTTTT; CDR3 protein: CASSPTGDHGELFF; clone size: NA; V gene: TRBV7-9; D gene: NA; J gene: TRBJ2-2
CDR3 DNA: TGTGCCAGCAGCTCCGGGTCCGTCCTGACTTTC; CDR3 protein: CASSSGSVLTF; clone size: NA; V gene: TRBV7-6; D gene: NA; J gene: TRBJ2-6
CDR3 DNA: TGCGCCAGCAGCGTGGGACAGGGGAGCACCGGGGAGCTGTTTTTT; CDR3 protein: CASSVGQGSTGELFF; clone size: NA; V gene: TRBV5-1; D gene: TRBD1; J gene: TRBJ2-2
CDR3 DNA: TGTGCCAGCAGCTTAGTAGCAGCGGAGAACACTGAAGCTTTCTTT; CDR3 protein: CASSLVAAENTEAFF; clone size: NA; V gene: TRBV7-2; D gene: NA; J gene: TRBJ1-1
CDR3 DNA: TGTGCCAGCAGCTTGGCGGCGGGAGTACGGTCGAGCTCCTACAATGAGCAGTTCTTC; CDR3 protein: CASSLAAGVRSSSYNEQFF; clone size: NA; V gene: TRBV5-4; D gene: TRBD2; J gene: TRBJ2-1
CDR3 DNA: TGTGCTAGTGGTTTGTTGAGCGCGGAGACCCAGTACTTC; CDR3 protein: CASGLLSAETQYF; clone size: NA; V gene: TRBV12-5; D gene: NA; J gene: TRBJ2-5
CDR3 DNA: TGTGCCAGCAGTGAAGCCCGAGGGTCCGGGGAGCTGTTTTTT; CDR3 protein: CASSEARGSGELFF; clone size: NA; V gene: TRBV6-1; D gene: NA; J gene: TRBJ2-2
CDR3 DNA: TGTGCCAGCAGGCGGGACCCTACCTCCTACAATGAGCAGTTCTTC; CDR3 protein: CASRRDPTSYNEQFF; clone size: once; V gene: TRBV6-5; D gene: NA; J gene: TRBJ2-1
CDR3 DNA: TGTGCCAGCAGCTTCGGACAGCCGCAAGAGACCCAGTACTTC; CDR3 protein: CASSFGQPQETQYF; clone size: NA; V gene: TRBV7-2; D gene: NA; J gene: TRBJ2-5
CDR3 DNA: TGTGCCAGCAGCCAAGAAACAGGGGGAGGTGGAGTGGGACACGGATACAATGAGCAGTTCTTC; CDR3 protein: CASSQETGGGGVGHGYNEQFF; clone size: NA; V gene: TRBV3-1/TRBV3-2; D gene: TRBD1; J gene: TRBJ2-1
CDR3 DNA: TGCGCCAGCAGCTTAACAGGGACCGAGCAGTACTTC; CDR3 protein: CASSLTGTEQYF; clone size: NA; V gene: TRBV5-1; D gene: NA; J gene: TRBJ2-7
CDR3 DNA: TGTGCCAGCAGCTTCTTCCCTATTGGGGGAGGGTCCGGGGAGCTGTTTTTT; CDR3 protein: CASSFFPIGGGSGELFF; clone size: NA; V gene: TRBV7-3; D gene: TRBD2; J gene: TRBJ2-2
CDR3 DNA: TGTGCCAGCAGCAAACGGTCCCGTAACTTTGAGGGAGGGCCGGATGAGCAGTTCTTC; CDR3 protein: CASSKRSRNFEGGPDEQFF; clone size: NA; V gene: TRBV7-8; D gene: TRBD2; J gene: TRBJ2-1
CDR3 DNA: TGTGCCAGCTGTGATGGGAGGAGCACTGAAGCTTTCTTT; CDR3 protein: CASCDGRSTEAFF; clone size: NA; V gene: TRBV19; D gene: NA; J gene: TRBJ1-1
CDR3 DNA: TGCGCCAGCAGCTTAACCCCCGGGACAGGGGGCCCCTCTGGGGCCAACGTCCTGACTTTC; CDR3 protein: CASSLTPGTGGPSGANVLTF; clone size: NA; V gene: TRBV5-1; D gene: TRBD1; J gene: TRBJ2-6
CDR3 DNA: TGTGCCAGCAGTACTACAGGGGGCTATGGAAACACCATATATTTT; CDR3 protein: CASSTTGGYGNTIYF; clone size: NA; V gene: TRBV28; D gene: TRBD1; J gene: TRBJ1-3
CDR3 DNA: TGTGCCAGCAGCCTCCGAGAGGGTTTGGATGAGCAGTTCTTC; CDR3 protein: CASSLREGLDEQFF; clone size: NA; V gene: TRBV3-1/TRBV3-2; D gene: NA; J gene: TRBJ2-1
CDR3 DNA: TGTGCCAGCAGCTCTGGGCCAGGGACTAGTGAAAAACTGTTTTTT; CDR3 protein: CASSSGPGTSEKLFF; clone size: NA; V gene: TRBV7-9; D gene: NA; J gene: TRBJ1-4
CDR3 DNA: TGTGCCAGCAGTTTATTACAGAGAGAAGCTTTCTTT; CDR3 protein: CASSLLQREAFF; clone size: NA; V gene: TRBV28; D gene: NA; J gene: TRBJ1-1
CDR3 DNA: TGTGCCAGCAGCGTAGCTAGTAGTAATATCGGGGAGCTGTTTTTT; CDR3 protein: CASSVASSNIGELFF; clone size: once; V gene: TRBV9; D gene: NA; J gene: TRBJ2-2
CDR3 DNA: TGTGCCACCTCCCCCGGGACCGGGACATCTTTTGGAACTGAAGCTTTCTTT; CDR3 protein: CATSPGTGTSFGTEAFF; clone size: NA; V gene: TRBV19; D gene: NA; J gene: TRBJ1-1
CDR3 DNA: TGTGCCAGCAGTTACGTAGGCGGGGGTAATGAGCAGTTCTTC; CDR3 protein: CASSYVGGGNEQFF; clone size: NA; V gene: TRBV6-5; D gene: TRBD2; J gene: TRBJ2-1
CDR3 DNA: TGTGCCAGTAGTAGAGAAGGGGGGCTAGCGGGAGGTGGCAACGTCCTGACTTTC; CDR3 protein: CASSREGGLAGGGNVLTF; clone size: NA; V gene: TRBV19; D gene: TRBD2; J gene: TRBJ2-6
CDR3 DNA: TGTGCCAGCAGCTCTGTGGGCTGGGACACTGAAGCTTTCTTT; CDR3 protein: CASSSVGWDTEAFF; clone size: once; V gene: TRBV7-9; D gene: NA; J gene: TRBJ1-1
CDR3 DNA: TGCGCCAGCAGCCAAGGGCAGGGGGCGCCCAGAAACACCATATATTTT; CDR3 protein: CASSQGQGAPRNTIYF; clone size: NA; V gene: TRBV4-3; D gene: TRBD1; J gene: TRBJ1-3
CDR3 DNA: TGTGCCAGCAGAAGTTACAGGGGAGATCGGGAGACCCAGTACTTC; CDR3 protein: CASRSYRGDRETQYF; clone size: NA; V gene: TRBV5-4; D gene: TRBD1; J gene: TRBJ2-5
CDR3 DNA: TGTGCCAGTAGTATAGCAACTAGGCGTGAGCAGTTCTTC; CDR3 protein: CASSIATRREQFF; clone size: NA; V gene: TRBV19; D gene: NA; J gene: TRBJ2-1
CDR3 DNA: TGTGCCAGCAGTGCCCAGGGGGCAATCCCCCGTCCTCCTTATGGCTACACCTTC; CDR3 protein: CASSAQGAIPRPPYGYTF; clone size: once; V gene: TRBV6-1; D gene: TRBD1; J gene: TRBJ1-2
CDR3 DNA: TGTGCCAGCAGCCCTACCGGGAGCCCCCCCGGGGAGCTGTTTTTT; CDR3 protein: CASSPTGSPPGELFF; clone size: NA; V gene: TRBV9; D gene: NA; J gene: TRBJ2-2
CDR3 DNA: TGTGCCAGCAGCCCCTTACTAGCAGGTAATGAGCAGTTCTTC; CDR3 protein: CASSPLLAGNEQFF; clone size: NA; V gene: TRBV13; D gene: NA; J gene: TRBJ2-1
CDR3 DNA: TGTGCCAGTAGTAGTGGGGGGACCCTAGCCAAAAACATTCAGTACTTC; CDR3 protein: CASSSGGTLAKNIQYF; clone size: NA; V gene: TRBV19; D gene: NA; J gene: TRBJ2-4